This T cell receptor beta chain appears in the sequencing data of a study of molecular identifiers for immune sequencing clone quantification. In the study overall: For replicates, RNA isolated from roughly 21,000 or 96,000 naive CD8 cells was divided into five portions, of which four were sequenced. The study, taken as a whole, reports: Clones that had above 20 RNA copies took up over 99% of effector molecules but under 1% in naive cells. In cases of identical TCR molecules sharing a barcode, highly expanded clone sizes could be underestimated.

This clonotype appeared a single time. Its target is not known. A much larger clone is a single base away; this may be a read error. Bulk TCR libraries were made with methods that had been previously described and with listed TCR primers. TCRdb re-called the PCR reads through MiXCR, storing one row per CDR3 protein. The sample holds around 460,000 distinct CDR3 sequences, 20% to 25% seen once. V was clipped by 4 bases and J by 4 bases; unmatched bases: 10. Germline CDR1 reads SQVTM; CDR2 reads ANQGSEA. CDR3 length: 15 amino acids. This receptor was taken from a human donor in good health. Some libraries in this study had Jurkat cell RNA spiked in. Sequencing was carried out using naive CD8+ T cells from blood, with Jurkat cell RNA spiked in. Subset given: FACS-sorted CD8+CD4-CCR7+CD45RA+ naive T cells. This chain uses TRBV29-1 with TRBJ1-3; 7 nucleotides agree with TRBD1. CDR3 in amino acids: CSVVLATGPGNTIYF. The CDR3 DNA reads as TGCAGCGTTGTTCTTGCGACAGGGCCAGGAAACACCATATATTTT.